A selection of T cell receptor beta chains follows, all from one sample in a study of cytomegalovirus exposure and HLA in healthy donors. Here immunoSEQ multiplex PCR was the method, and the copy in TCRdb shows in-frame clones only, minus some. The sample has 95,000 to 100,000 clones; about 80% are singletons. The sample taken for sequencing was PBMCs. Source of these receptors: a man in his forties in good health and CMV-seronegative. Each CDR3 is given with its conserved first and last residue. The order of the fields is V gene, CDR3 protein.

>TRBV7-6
CASSATSEEQFF
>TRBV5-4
CASSLGLRDTGNTIYF
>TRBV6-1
CASSEVYSGVNYGYTF
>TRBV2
CASKRVQETQYF
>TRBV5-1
CASSLGGESWEQYF
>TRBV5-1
CASSVGTGGNEQYF
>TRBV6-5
CASSIAGTSGETQYF
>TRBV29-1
CSVELASGGLSSYEQYF
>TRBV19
CASSIDLGGSEKLFF
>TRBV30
CAWSGTGLYNEQFF
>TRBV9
CASSVVAGNTEAFF
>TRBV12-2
CASRLALSFNEQYF
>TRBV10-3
CASGQSLSGTEAFF
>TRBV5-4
CASSLAQGPTEAFF
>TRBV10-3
CAISESRDTEKLFF
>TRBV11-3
CASSSLAWSSVDTQYF
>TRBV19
CASRNRGTNTEAFF
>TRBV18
CASSLAGEGGYTF
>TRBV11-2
CASSLDRGGGYTF
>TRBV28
CASSLQGSRAGYGYTF
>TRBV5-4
CASSASGGGYGYTF
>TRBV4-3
CASSQGSSGGSSYNEQFF
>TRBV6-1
CASSVLYRGTGNYDYTF
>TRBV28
CASSPRTGNAFF
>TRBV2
CASSPDRVVAKNIQYF
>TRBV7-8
CASRAEGLNQPQHF
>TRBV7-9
CASSPSTDSNTGELFF
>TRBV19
CASSTTGTAAGNTIYF
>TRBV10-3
CAISEPTGRLQGSPLHF
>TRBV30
CAWSRNRGPNYEQYF
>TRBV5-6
CASSVGRGGQPQHF
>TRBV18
CASSPGTAYEQYF
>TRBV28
CASSPRTGRSNTGELFF
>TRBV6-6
CASSSQQGAYEQYF
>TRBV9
CASSVGGGIKNIQYF
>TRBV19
CASSKQGTSNQPQHF
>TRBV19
CASSGGLLNSPLHF
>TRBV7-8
CASSLGMVGVQGYTF
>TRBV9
CASSPTRNTGELFF
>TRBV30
CGLEGRLGGSTEAFF
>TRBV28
CASSLTGGYSNQPQHF
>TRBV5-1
CASSQLQGMDEKLFF
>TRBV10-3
CAISEAGTLAGNTEAFF
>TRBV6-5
CASSYSRNTEAFF
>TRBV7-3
CASGEAGVTDTQYF
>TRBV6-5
CASTRLGQGASEAFF
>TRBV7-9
CASSFTAVGSEKLFF
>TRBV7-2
CASTYSTGISTEAFF
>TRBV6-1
CASSSGTAAYGYTF
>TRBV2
CASSRTSGGYNEQFF
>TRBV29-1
CSAGQGGTDTQYF
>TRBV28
CASSRGYGVQETQYF
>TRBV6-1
CASSEARTATSYEQYF